This TCR beta chain was identified during a study of T cells after yellow fever vaccination. Overall study context: Any fraction with a low cell number was prepared using SMART-Seq v4 Ultra Low Input. Study findings and constraints: Primary-vaccination clones mostly resurfaced post-booster (nearly 97% CD4, more than 80% CD8). It was a small share of clonotypes that appeared in both CD4 and CD8 compartments.

As TCR cDNA was made by 5'RACE template switching, a universal primer site and UMIs were added. TCRdb passed the 5' RACE reads through MiXCR, listing each CDR3 protein once. The sample comprises around 590,000 distinct CDR3 sequences, around 12% of which are singletons, and about 16% rests with the top ten. As for this clonotype: Antigen unknown.

The origin of this receptor is a man aged 25-45 years who received the YFV17D yellow fever vaccine. Sequences were derived from PBMCs, sampled on the day of the yellow fever booster vaccination.

DNA for the CDR3: TGTGCCAGCAGTTTGCTTTACAACGAGCAGTACTTC. Its translation is CASSLLYNEQYF. The J gene is TRBJ2-7, the V gene TRBV28; D remains ambiguous. Trimming pared 3 bases from V and 5 bases from J, leaving 8 bases between. Germline V gene data show CDR1 as MDHEN and CDR2 as SYDVKM. The CDR3 runs 12 residues.